The clone carrying this TCR beta chain was observed a few times. The target antigen is unknown. The V end lost 7 bases, the J end lost 6 bases, and 13 bases lay between the germline ends. The CDR3 contains 12 residues. Germline values: CDR1 SNHLY, CDR2 FYNNEI. From the 120-subject validation cohort, which was separate from the roughly 630-subject first cohort, the donors were drawn. The data originate from a study of cytomegalovirus exposure and HLA in healthy donors. Regarding the study as a whole: It was reported that the classifier diagnosed cytomegalovirus status with high specificity and sensitivity in both the original and validation cohorts. Altogether, about 160 TCR beta chains were recorded as cytomegalovirus-associated. Most sequenced TCRs were rare (though some public TCRs occurred in many donors).

Generated by immunoSEQ multiplex PCR, the TCRdb table keeps only in-frame clones and is missing some. The table shows about 130,000 clones, with about nine tenths occurring only once. The V call is TRBV2, the J call TRBJ2-7; TRBD1 might be the D (6 bases). The sample taken for sequencing was PBMCs. The origin of this receptor is a man aged 25-45 years in good health and CMV-seronegative. The CDR3 DNA follows: TGTGCCAGCACCACAACAGGGCGCGAGCAGTACTTC. Translated, it gives CASTTTGREQYF.